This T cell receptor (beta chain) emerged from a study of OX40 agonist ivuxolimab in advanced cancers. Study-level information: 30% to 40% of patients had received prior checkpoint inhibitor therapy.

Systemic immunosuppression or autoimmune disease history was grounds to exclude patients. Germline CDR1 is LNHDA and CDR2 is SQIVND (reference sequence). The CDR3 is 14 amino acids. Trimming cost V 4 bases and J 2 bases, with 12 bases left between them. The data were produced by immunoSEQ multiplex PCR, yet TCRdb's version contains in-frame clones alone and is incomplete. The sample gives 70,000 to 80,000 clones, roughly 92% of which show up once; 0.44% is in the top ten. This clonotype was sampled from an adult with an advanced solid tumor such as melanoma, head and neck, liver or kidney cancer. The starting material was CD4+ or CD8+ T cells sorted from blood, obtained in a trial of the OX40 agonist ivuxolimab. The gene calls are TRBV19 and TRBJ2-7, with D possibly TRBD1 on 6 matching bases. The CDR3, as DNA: TGTGCCAGTAGTAGGTCAGGGGCTACCTACGAGCAGTACTTC. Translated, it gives CASSRSGATYEQYF.